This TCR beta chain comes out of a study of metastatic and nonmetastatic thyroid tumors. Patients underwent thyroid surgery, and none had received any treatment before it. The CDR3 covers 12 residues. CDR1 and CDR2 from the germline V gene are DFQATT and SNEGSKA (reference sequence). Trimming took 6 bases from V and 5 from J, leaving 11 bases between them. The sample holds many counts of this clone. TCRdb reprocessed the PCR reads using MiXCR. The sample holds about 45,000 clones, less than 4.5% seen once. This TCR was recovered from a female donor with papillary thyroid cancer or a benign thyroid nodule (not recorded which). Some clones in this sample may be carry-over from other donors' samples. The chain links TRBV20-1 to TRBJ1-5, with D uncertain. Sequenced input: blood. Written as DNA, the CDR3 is TGCAGTGCAGGGAGTTTCGATCAGCCCCAGCATTTT. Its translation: CSAGSFDQPQHF.